This TCR beta chain was sequenced during a study of cytomegalovirus exposure and HLA in healthy donors. Regarding the study as a whole: Reports described diagnosis of cytomegalovirus status by the classifier as highly specific and sensitive.

Trimming shortened V by 4 bases and J by 0 bases, and 6 bases separated the two germline ends. The CDR3 covers 13 residues. From germline, CDR1 is SGHDT and CDR2 YYEEEE. To note about this clone: What it binds is unknown.

TCRdb's table, derived via immunoSEQ multiplex PCR, lists solely in-frame clones and lacks some. The repertoire has hundreds of thousands of clones, approximately 88% of them found once; the top ten carry 0.92%. This clonotype was obtained from a woman younger than 30 in good health and CMV-seronegative. The chain combines TRBV5-6 with TRBJ2-3; D is unresolved. Sequencing was performed on PBMCs. The CDR3 bases are TGTGCCAGCAGCATTAGTAGCACAGATACGCAGTATTTT. It specifies CASSISSTDTQYF.